These T cell receptor beta chains were read from a single sample in a study of cytomegalovirus exposure and HLA in healthy donors. Clones were sequenced by immunoSEQ multiplex PCR, and TCRdb holds only the in-frame ones, with some missing. In the table there are around 67,000 clones, about 60% of which are singletons. Sequencing was done on a sample of PBMCs. These receptors all stem from a woman in her forties or fifties in good health and CMV-seronegative. Both conserved end residues are trimmed from each CDR3. Fields, in order: V gene, J gene, CDR3 protein.

TRBV28,TRBJ1-3,ASSFPGGRASGNTIY
TRBV11-3,TRBJ2-5,ASSPKGLAGPPLY
TRBV5-1,TRBJ2-7,ASSLSGGTGYEQY
TRBV19,TRBJ2-1,ASSTSYNEQF
TRBV12-5,TRBJ2-4,ASADYSENIQY
TRBV6-5,TRBJ1-1,ASSYENRDTEAF
TRBV7-8,TRBJ2-7,ASSHLLAGGSYEQY
TRBV5-1,TRBJ2-7,ASSFGGNAYEQY
TRBV6-6,TRBJ1-2,ASSSQGFNYGYT
TRBV25-1,TRBJ1-2,ASSVTQGVGYT
TRBV30,TRBJ1-3,AWSVLVDLRNTIY
TRBV28,TRBJ1-5,ASSDRGNQPQH
TRBV5-1,TRBJ1-1,ASSLDRLTGTEAF
TRBV7-9,TRBJ2-1,ASSTEGNLYNEQF
TRBV7-9,TRBJ2-7,AGSLGGSTYEQY
TRBV2,TRBJ2-1,ASRGDSNEQF
TRBV27,TRBJ2-1,ASSRGDEHNEQF
TRBV7-8,TRBJ1-5,ASSPRPGQNQPQH
TRBV7-9,TRBJ2-7,ASSYDTLGYEQY
TRBV28,TRBJ2-7,ASSLHARGRGEQY
TRBV7-6,TRBJ1-2,ASSLGGATSNYGYT
TRBV4-1,TRBJ2-7,ASSRSVGGDSYEQY
TRBV4-1,TRBJ2-3,ASSQAGLADTQY
TRBV7-9,TRBJ1-1,ASSRGTEAF
TRBV28,TRBJ1-3,ASSDRGRNTIY
TRBV29-1,TRBJ2-7,SVEGQGAGYEQY
TRBV5-8,TRBJ1-1,ASSRRGSGAEAF
TRBV29-1,TRBJ1-2,SALGTYGYT
TRBV12-5,TRBJ2-6,ASGLVPVGRGIGANVLT
TRBV5-1,TRBJ2-7,ASSPLAPSYEQY
TRBV5-1,TRBJ2-7,ASARDRGTYEQY
TRBV2,TRBJ2-5,ASGRDSQETQY
TRBV12-5,TRBJ2-1,ASGLVLASGSNEQF
TRBV30,TRBJ1-1,AWESPENTEAF
TRBV10-3,-,AISGGYEQY
TRBV27,TRBJ1-1,ASMSRMNTEAF
TRBV9,TRBJ2-7,ASSVGGGNYEQY
TRBV5-4,TRBJ1-2,ASSLGEVGDGYT
TRBV7-9,TRBJ2-7,ASSHRDSYEQY
TRBV2,TRBJ1-5,ASSALVPGMRPQH
TRBV5-1,TRBJ2-3,ASSPRTGSGDTQY
TRBV18,TRBJ1-1,ASSPRGQGANTEAF